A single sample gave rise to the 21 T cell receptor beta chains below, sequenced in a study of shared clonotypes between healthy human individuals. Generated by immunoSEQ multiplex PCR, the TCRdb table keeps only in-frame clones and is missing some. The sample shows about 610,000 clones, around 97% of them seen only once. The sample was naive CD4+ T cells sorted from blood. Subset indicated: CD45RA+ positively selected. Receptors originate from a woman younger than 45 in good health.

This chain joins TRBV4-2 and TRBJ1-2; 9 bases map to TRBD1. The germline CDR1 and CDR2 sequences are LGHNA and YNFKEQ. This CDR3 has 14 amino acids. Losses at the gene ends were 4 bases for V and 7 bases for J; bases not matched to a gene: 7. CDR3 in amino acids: CASSPSDRGLGYTF. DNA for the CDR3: TGTGCCAGCAGCCCCTCGGACAGGGGACTTGGCTACACCTTC.

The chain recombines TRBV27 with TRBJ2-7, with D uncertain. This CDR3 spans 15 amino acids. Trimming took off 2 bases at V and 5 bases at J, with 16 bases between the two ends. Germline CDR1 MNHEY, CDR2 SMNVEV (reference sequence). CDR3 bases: TGTGCCAGCAGTTTACGAGGCCATTACGCCCACGAGCAGTACTTC. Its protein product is CASSLRGHYAHEQYF.

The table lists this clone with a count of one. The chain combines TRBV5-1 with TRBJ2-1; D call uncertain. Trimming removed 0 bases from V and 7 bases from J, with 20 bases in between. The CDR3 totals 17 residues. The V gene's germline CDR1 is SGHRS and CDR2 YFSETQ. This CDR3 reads CASSLAKTPPNTNEQFF. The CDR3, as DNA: TGCGCCAGCAGCTTGGCCAAGACACCGCCTAACACTAATGAGCAGTTCTTC.

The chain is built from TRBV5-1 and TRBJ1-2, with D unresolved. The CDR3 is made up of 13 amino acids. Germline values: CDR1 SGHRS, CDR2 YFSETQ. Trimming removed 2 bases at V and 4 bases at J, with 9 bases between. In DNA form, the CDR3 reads TGCGCCAGCAGCTTAAGGGTGGGCTATGGCTACACCTTC. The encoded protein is CASSLRVGYGYTF.

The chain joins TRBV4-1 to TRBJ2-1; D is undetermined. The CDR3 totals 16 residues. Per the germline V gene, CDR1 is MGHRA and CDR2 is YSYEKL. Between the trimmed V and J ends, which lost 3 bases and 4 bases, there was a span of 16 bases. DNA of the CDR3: TGCGCCAGCAGCCACCCCCCCATTTCCTTTTACAATGAGCAGTTCTTC. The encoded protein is CASSHPPISFYNEQFF.

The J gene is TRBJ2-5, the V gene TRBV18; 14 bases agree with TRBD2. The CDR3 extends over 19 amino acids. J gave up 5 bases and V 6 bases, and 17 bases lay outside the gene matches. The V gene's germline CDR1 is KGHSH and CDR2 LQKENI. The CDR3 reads CASSSFSGTSGRLYETQYF. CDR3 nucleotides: TGTGCCAGCTCTTCCTTTTCCGGGACTAGCGGGAGACTTTACGAGACCCAGTACTTC.

The DNA of the CDR3 is TGTGCCAGCAGTATCGGGAGAGAAGAATGCAATGAGCAGTTCTTC. As protein: CASSIGREECNEQFF. The J gene is TRBJ2-1, the V gene TRBV6-5; D possibly corresponds to TRBD2 (6 bases). V was pared by 5 bases and J by 6 bases, with 17 bases between. This CDR3 is 15 amino acids long. Germline V gene lookup returns CDR1 MNHEY and CDR2 SVGAGI.

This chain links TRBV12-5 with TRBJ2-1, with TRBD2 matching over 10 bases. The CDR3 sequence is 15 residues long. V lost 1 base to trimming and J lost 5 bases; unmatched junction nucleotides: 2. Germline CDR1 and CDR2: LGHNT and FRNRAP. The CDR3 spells CASGLGTSGHNEQFF. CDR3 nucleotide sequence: TGTGCTAGTGGTTTGGGGACTAGCGGACACAATGAGCAGTTCTTC.

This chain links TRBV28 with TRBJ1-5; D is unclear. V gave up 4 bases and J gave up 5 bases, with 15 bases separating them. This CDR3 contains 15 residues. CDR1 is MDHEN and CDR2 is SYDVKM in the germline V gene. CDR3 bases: TGTGCCAGCAGTTACCGGGCTCTCCTTTATCAGCCCCAGCATTTT. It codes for CASSYRALLYQPQHF.

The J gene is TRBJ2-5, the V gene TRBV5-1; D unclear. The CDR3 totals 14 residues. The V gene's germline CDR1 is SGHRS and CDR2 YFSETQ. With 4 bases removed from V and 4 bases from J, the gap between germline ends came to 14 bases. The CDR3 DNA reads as TGCGCCAGCAGCCTTCAGACGCTTCGAGAGACCCAGTACTTC. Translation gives CASSLQTLRETQYF.

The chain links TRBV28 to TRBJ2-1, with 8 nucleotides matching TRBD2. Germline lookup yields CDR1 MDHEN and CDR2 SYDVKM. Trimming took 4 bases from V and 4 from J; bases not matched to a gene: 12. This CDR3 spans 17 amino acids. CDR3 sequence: CASSSPSSGYSYNEQFF. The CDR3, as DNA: TGTGCCAGCAGTTCCCCCTCTAGCGGGTATTCGTACAATGAGCAGTTCTTC.

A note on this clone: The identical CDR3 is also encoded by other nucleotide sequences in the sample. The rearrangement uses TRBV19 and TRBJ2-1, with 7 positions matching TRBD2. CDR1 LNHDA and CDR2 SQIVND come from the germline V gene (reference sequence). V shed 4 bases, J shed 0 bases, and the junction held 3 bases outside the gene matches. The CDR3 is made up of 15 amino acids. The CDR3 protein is CASSTSGSSYNEQFF. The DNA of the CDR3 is TGTGCCAGTAGTACTAGCGGCAGCTCCTACAATGAGCAGTTCTTC.

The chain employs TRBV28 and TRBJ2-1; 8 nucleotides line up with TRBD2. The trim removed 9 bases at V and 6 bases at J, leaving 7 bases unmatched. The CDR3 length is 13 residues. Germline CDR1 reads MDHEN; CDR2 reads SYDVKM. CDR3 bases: TGTGCCAGTAAGCGGGAGAGAGGCAATGAGCAGTTCTTC. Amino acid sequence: CASKRERGNEQFF.

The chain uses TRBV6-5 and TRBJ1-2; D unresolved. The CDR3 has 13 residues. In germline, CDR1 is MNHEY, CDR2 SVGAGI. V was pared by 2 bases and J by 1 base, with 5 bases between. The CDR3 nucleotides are TGTGCCAGCAGTTACGGGGTTAACTATGGCTACACCTTC. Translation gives CASSYGVNYGYTF.

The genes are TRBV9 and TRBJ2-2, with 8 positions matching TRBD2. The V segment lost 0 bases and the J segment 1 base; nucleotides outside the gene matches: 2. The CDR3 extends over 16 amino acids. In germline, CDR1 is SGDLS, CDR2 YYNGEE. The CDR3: CASSVGAGGNTGELFF. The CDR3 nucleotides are TGTGCCAGCAGCGTAGGTGCGGGAGGGAACACCGGGGAGCTGTTTTTT.

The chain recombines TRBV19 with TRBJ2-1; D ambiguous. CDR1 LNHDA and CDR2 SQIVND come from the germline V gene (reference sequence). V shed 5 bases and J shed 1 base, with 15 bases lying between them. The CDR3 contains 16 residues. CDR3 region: CASSGTQFWSYNEQFF. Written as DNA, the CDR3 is TGTGCCAGTAGTGGAACACAGTTCTGGTCCTACAATGAGCAGTTCTTC.

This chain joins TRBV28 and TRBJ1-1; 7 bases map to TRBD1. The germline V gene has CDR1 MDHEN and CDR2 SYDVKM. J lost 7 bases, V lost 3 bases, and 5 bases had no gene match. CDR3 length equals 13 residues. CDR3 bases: TGTGCCAGCAGTTTGACAGGGAAAGTTGAAGCTTTCTTT. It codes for CASSLTGKVEAFF.

CDR3 protein: CASSPGGAQADTQYF. CDR3 DNA: TGCGCCAGCAGCCCGGGAGGGGCTCAGGCAGATACGCAGTATTTT. This chain uses TRBV5-1 with TRBJ2-3, with 8 bases identical to TRBD2. CDR1 SGHRS and CDR2 YFSETQ come from the germline V gene. The CDR3 has 15 residues. V trimming: 4 bases; J trimming: 4 bases; junction bases outside the gene matches: 8.

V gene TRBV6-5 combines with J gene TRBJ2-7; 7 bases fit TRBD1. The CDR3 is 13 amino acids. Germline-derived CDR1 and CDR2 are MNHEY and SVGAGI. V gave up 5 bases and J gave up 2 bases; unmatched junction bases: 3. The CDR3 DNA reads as TGTGCCAGCAGTGAGACAGGGACCTACGAGCAGTACTTC. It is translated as CASSETGTYEQYF.

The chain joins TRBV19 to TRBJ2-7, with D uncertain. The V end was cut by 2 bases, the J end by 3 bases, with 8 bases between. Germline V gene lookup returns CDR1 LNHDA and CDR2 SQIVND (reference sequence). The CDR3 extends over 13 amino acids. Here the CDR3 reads CASSILDGYEQYF. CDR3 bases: TGTGCCAGTAGTATATTGGACGGCTACGAGCAGTACTTC.

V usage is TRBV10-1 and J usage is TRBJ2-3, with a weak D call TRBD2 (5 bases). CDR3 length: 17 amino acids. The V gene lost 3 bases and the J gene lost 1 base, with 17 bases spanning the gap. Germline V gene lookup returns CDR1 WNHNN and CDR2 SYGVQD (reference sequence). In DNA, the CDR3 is TGCGCCAGCAGTGAAGATCGGGGTGGCGATGGCACAGATACGCAGTATTTT. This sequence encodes CASSEDRGGDGTDTQYF.